This TCR beta chain was obtained from a study of identical twins. Study-wide points: It was cross-sectional statistical analysis, not following the same donors, that the conclusions relied on.

Trimming removed 0 bases at V and 0 bases at J, with 14 bases between. Looked up from germline, CDR1 is LNHNV and CDR2 is YYDKDF (reference sequence). CDR3 size: 17 residues. Donors uniformly comprised healthy Caucasians. This clonotype was seen a few times. The antigen is undetermined. Template switching created a universal primer site, and the cDNA included unique molecular identifiers. TCRdb fed the 5' RACE reads into MiXCR, producing one record per CDR3 protein. This sample has 210,000 or so distinct CDR3 sequences, with 6.5% to 8.5% found just once. The data also belong to a second study, concerning yellow fever vaccine responses in identical twins.

The chain combines TRBV15 with TRBJ1-1, with D possibly matching TRBD1 (5 bases). The receptor was isolated from a woman younger than 35 in good health. Sequencing used memory (CD45RO+) T cells sorted from blood. CDR3 sequence: CATSRDRRWGMNTEAFF. The CDR3 nucleotides read TGTGCCACCAGCAGAGACCGACGGTGGGGGATGAACACTGAAGCTTTCTTT.